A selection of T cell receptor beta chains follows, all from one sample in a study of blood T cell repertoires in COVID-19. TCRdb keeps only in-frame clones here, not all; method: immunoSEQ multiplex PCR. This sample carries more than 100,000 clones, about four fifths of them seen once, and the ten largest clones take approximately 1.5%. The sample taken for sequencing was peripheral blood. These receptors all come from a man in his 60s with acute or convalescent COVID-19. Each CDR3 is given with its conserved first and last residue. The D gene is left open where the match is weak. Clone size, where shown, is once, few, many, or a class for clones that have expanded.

DNA: TGCAGCGTGGACTTACAGGGTGCGGGAAACACCATATATTTT; CDR3: CSVDLQGAGNTIYF; size: -; J: TRBJ1-3; D: -; V: TRBV29-1
DNA: TGTGCCAGCAGCCTCGGACAGGGCGATAGTTCACCCCTCCACTTT; CDR3: CASSLGQGDSSPLHF; size: few; J: TRBJ1-6; D: TRBD1; V: TRBV7-2
DNA: TGTGCCAGCAGCAACGGGGAAAGGACAGGGACTTCATCTGGAAACACCATATATTTT; CDR3: CASSNGERTGTSSGNTIYF; size: few; J: TRBJ1-3; D: -; V: TRBV21-1
DNA: TGTGCCAGCTCACGGGACAGTTATAATTCACCCCTCCACTTT; CDR3: CASSRDSYNSPLHF; size: -; J: TRBJ1-6; D: TRBD1; V: TRBV18
DNA: TGTGCCAGCACCCAGGGCATGGATCAGCCCCAGCATTTT; CDR3: CASTQGMDQPQHF; size: -; J: TRBJ1-5; D: -; V: TRBV2
DNA: TGTGCCAGCAGCCCGAGCGGGTTGACTAATGAAAAACTGTTTTTT; CDR3: CASSPSGLTNEKLFF; size: once; J: TRBJ1-4; D: -; V: TRBV9
DNA: TGTGCCAGCAGCCAAATCGCAGTTAGCCATAATTCACCCCTCCACTTT; CDR3: CASSQIAVSHNSPLHF; size: -; J: TRBJ1-6; D: -; V: TRBV3-1/TRBV3-2
DNA: TGTGCCAGCAGCGGGGGACTAGCGGGCCGGTCCCGAGGAAACATTCAGTACTTC; CDR3: CASSGGLAGRSRGNIQYF; size: -; J: TRBJ2-4; D: TRBD2; V: TRBV7-2
DNA: TGTGCCAGCAGATTGACCGGGACTTCAGACTTC; CDR3: CASRLTGTSDF; size: -; J: TRBJ2-5; D: -; V: TRBV12-3/TRBV12-4
DNA: TGTGCCAGCAGTGAAAGGACAGGGGCGTGGGATGGCTACACCTTC; CDR3: CASSERTGAWDGYTF; size: once; J: TRBJ1-2; D: TRBD1; V: TRBV27
DNA: TGTGCCAGCTCAAACCGGACAGGGGGCTCTAATTCACCCCTCCACTTT; CDR3: CASSNRTGGSNSPLHF; size: -; J: TRBJ1-6; D: TRBD1; V: TRBV18
DNA: TGTGCCAGCAGTTCCCAGGCAGGAGCCAAAAACATTCAGTACTTC; CDR3: CASSSQAGAKNIQYF; size: -; J: TRBJ2-4; D: -; V: TRBV28
DNA: TGTGCCAGCACTGGGGGAACAGGGGGGCTTAATGGCTACACCTTC; CDR3: CASTGGTGGLNGYTF; size: -; J: TRBJ1-2; D: TRBD1; V: TRBV6-5
DNA: TGCGCCAGCAGCCCGTCTGGCGGGGGGCTTTACAATGAGCAGTTCTTC; CDR3: CASSPSGGGLYNEQFF; size: -; J: TRBJ2-1; D: TRBD2; V: TRBV5-1
DNA: TGTGCCTGGAGTCGAAGGCACGCCGACTTCTATAGCAATCAGCCCCAGCATTTT; CDR3: CAWSRRHADFYSNQPQHF; size: -; J: TRBJ1-5; D: -; V: TRBV30
DNA: TGTGCCAGCAGCCCAAACTCGCTGGGACAGGGTGGCGAGCAGTACTTC; CDR3: CASSPNSLGQGGEQYF; size: once; J: TRBJ2-7; D: TRBD1; V: TRBV9
DNA: TGCGCCAGCAGCACCGGACTAGCGGGGGGGCGGGACACAGATACGCAGTATTTT; CDR3: CASSTGLAGGRDTDTQYF; size: -; J: TRBJ2-3; D: TRBD2; V: TRBV5-1
DNA: TGTGCCAGCTCCCGGGGGGATGAGCAGTTCTTC; CDR3: CASSRGDEQFF; size: -; J: TRBJ2-1; D: TRBD2; V: TRBV18
DNA: TGTGCCAGCAGCTTAAAGGGGCGGTATCCCTACAATGAGCAGTTCTTC; CDR3: CASSLKGRYPYNEQFF; size: -; J: TRBJ2-1; D: -; V: TRBV13
DNA: TGTGCCAGTAGTAGCCACAGGGGCGAGGCCGAGCAGTACTTC; CDR3: CASSSHRGEAEQYF; size: -; J: TRBJ2-7; D: TRBD1; V: TRBV19
DNA: TGTGCCAGCAGCCCCCCGGACCGCGGGCCCGCCTACGAGCAGTACTTC; CDR3: CASSPPDRGPAYEQYF; size: -; J: TRBJ2-7; D: -; V: TRBV5-6
DNA: TGTGCCACCAGTGATCCGGGAGCTAACTATGGCTACACCTTC; CDR3: CATSDPGANYGYTF; size: -; J: TRBJ1-2; D: -; V: TRBV24-1
DNA: TGTGCCAGCAGCCCCGTCGGGGGGGTGTCCTACGAGCAGTACTTC; CDR3: CASSPVGGVSYEQYF; size: -; J: TRBJ2-7; D: TRBD2; V: TRBV7-8
DNA: TGTAGAACGGGACTAGCGGGAGCTATCACCGGGGAGCTGTTTTTT; CDR3: CRTGLAGAITGELFF; size: -; J: TRBJ2-2; D: TRBD2; V: TRBV6-5
DNA: TGTGCCAGTGGAACGACAGGGGGACAGAACGGGGAGCTGTTTTTT; CDR3: CASGTTGGQNGELFF; size: -; J: TRBJ2-2; D: TRBD1; V: TRBV3-1/TRBV3-2
DNA: TGTGCCAGCAGCCAAGATAGGACTGCGAATCGCGAGCAGTACTTC; CDR3: CASSQDRTANREQYF; size: once; J: TRBJ2-7; D: -; V: TRBV3-1/TRBV3-2
DNA: TGTGCCAGCCATAGAACCCCGGGACAGAACACCGGGGAGCTGTTTTTT; CDR3: CASHRTPGQNTGELFF; size: -; J: TRBJ2-2; D: -; V: TRBV7-9
DNA: TGTGCCAGCAGCCAAGAAGTAGCGGGGGGCTGGTACGAGCAGTACTTC; CDR3: CASSQEVAGGWYEQYF; size: -; J: TRBJ2-7; D: TRBD2; V: TRBV3-1/TRBV3-2